This TCR beta chain originates from a study of neurological immune-mediated disorders. Whole-study results and caveats: The study found no CDR3 amino acid sequences shared by expanded clones across subjects, suggesting private repertoires in all groups.

Synthesis of cDNA was carried out by template-switch 5'RACE. The reaction used 10-nucleotide random UMIs. TCRdb used MiXCR to reprocess the 5' RACE reads, holding one entry per CDR3 protein. Counted here are more than 45,000 distinct CDR3 sequences, approximately 4.1% occurring once; the ten biggest clones make up 2.5% to 3.5%. With regard to this clonotype: Antigen: not known.

Sequencing used PBMCs. The sequence derives from a man aged 50 or older with multiple sclerosis.

CDR3 protein: CASSQEKSGSGTGELFF. CDR3 sequence (DNA): TGTGCCAGCAGCCAAGAGAAAAGCGGGAGTGGGACCGGGGAGCTGTTTTTT. The V and J genes are TRBV4-2 and TRBJ2-2, with 8 bases identical to TRBD2. This CDR3 is 17 amino acids long. From germline, CDR1 is LGHNA and CDR2 YNFKEQ. V trimming: 0 bases; J trimming: 5 bases; junction bases outside the gene matches: 8.